These 31 T cell receptor beta chains share one sample of origin, sequenced in a study of CXCR3-negative and CXCR3-positive naive CD8 T cells (dated by TCRdb to between 2018 and 2020). General conclusions and limits of the study: TRB CDR3s from CXCR3-positive naive cells showed higher hydrophobicity (lower Kidera factor 4), lower energy, and higher strength and volume indices than CXCR3-negative naive cells.

Their antigen targets remain unknown. The sample was run on a NextSeq 550. The Human TCR Profiling Kit (MiLaboratory) was used to make UMI-labeled 5' RACE TRB cDNA libraries. The reads went through TCRdb reprocessing, and each CDR3 protein sequence gets one entry with no DNA. The sample table gives 85,000 to 90,000 distinct CDR3 sequences. The ten biggest clones cover around 0.82% of the sample. Sequenced input: naive CXCR3+ CD8+ T cells from blood. The cell subset or site label of this sample denotes: CD45RO-CCR7+CD27+CD95- naive CD8+ T cells expressing CXCR3 (TNR3+). The receptors were gathered from a human donor in good health. Some clones in this sample may be carry-over from other donors' samples.

The chain joins TRBV10-3 to TRBJ2-1; TCRdb outputs TRBD2, but without DNA this stays unchecked. The CDR3 loop spans 16 amino acids. Per the germline V gene, CDR1 is ENHRY and CDR2 is SYGVKD. The CDR3 sequence is CAISDSGPRSYNEQFF.

The V gene is TRBV21-1, the J gene TRBJ2-7; without DNA, the TCRdb call of TRBD2 cannot be checked. TRBV21-1 is a pseudogene. CDR3 length: 16 residues. The CDR3 sequence is CASSAPGLAGLYEQYF.

The chain has TRBV6-6 and TRBJ2-2; there is no DNA to check the TCRdb D call of TRBD1. From germline, CDR1 is MNHNY and CDR2 SVGAGI (reference sequence). The CDR3 has 14 amino acids. The CDR3 region is CASRTDSYTGELFF.

The chain's CDR3 is CSVEQGDYGYTF. The chain has TRBV29-1 and TRBJ1-2; TCRdb designates TRBD1, a call that cannot be tested without DNA. This CDR3 has 12 amino acids. CDR1 is SQVTM and CDR2 is ANQGSEA in the germline V gene.

The genes are TRBV2 and TRBJ1-5; TCRdb picks TRBD1, but there is no DNA to check that call. CDR1 and CDR2 (germline): SNHLY, FYNNEI. This CDR3 is built from 13 residues. CDR3: CASSEARGQPQHF.

The chain carries TRBV4-1 and TRBJ1-1. This CDR3 has 14 residues. The germline gives CDR1 MGHRA, CDR2 YSYEKL. CDR3: CASSQARGYTEAFF.

The rearrangement links TRBV6-2 or TRBV6-3 to TRBJ1-1; TCRdb indicates TRBD1, and absent DNA this call remains unverified. This CDR3 has 18 residues. Germline assignment: CDR1 MNHEY and CDR2 SVGEGT. The CDR3: CASSYDRSAPALNTEAFF.

The chain couples TRBV29-1 to TRBJ2-3. The CDR3 spans 15 residues. In germline, CDR1 is SQVTM, CDR2 ANQGSEA. This CDR3 reads CSGVPYLASTDTQYF.

The rearrangement links TRBV4-1 to TRBJ1-1. The CDR3 is 15 amino acids. Looked up from germline, CDR1 is MGHRA and CDR2 is YSYEKL. The CDR3: CASSTQGGPPTEAFF.

This sequence joins TRBV29-1 and TRBJ2-7; TCRdb designates TRBD2, a call that cannot be tested without DNA. CDR1 is SQVTM and CDR2 is ANQGSEA in the germline V gene. CDR3 length equals 13 residues. The CDR3 is CSVRWAHAYEQYF.

The rearrangement joins TRBV19 to TRBJ2-1; the TCRdb call, TRBD1, lacks DNA for checking. Germline assignment: CDR1 LNHDA and CDR2 SQIVND (reference sequence). The CDR3 loop spans 16 amino acids. The CDR3 reads CASSYLPPDKYNEQFF.

The V gene is TRBV7-3, the J gene TRBJ2-3. Germline V gene data show CDR1 as SGHTA and CDR2 as FQGTGA. This CDR3 is 13 amino acids long. This CDR3 is CASSTHNTDTQYF. The whole variable domain, remainder taken from reference TRBV7-3 and TRBJ2-3, is GAGVSQTPSNKVTEKGKYVELRCDPISGHTALYWYRQSLGQGPEFLIYFQGTGAADDSGLPNDRFFAVRPEGSVSTLKIQRTERGDSAVYLCASSTHNTDTQYFGPGTRLTVL.

This chain joins TRBV28 and TRBJ2-7; as DNA is missing, the TRBD1 call by TCRdb cannot be tested. The V gene's germline CDR1 is MDHEN and CDR2 SYDVKM. CDR3 length: 13 residues. The CDR3 spells CATTPGVVYEQYF. Full variable domain (rest looked up from reference TRBV28 and TRBJ2-7): DVKVTQSSRYLVKRTGEKVFLECVQDMDHENMFWYRQDPGLGLRLIYFSYDVKMKEKGDIPEGYSVSREKKERFSLILESASTNQTSMYLCATTPGVVYEQYFGPGTRLTVT.

The chain carries TRBV20-1 and TRBJ1-1. This CDR3 is 13 amino acids long. CDR1 is DFQATT, CDR2 SNEGSKA, per germline (reference sequence). The chain's CDR3 is CSASQGTSTEAFF.

The CDR3 loop reads CASSLTGLHEAFF. V is TRBV19 and J is TRBJ1-1; TCRdb picks TRBD1, but there is no DNA to check that call. The CDR3 totals 13 residues. Germline CDR1 and CDR2: LNHDA and SQIVND (reference sequence).

This CDR3 reads CATALGLRRGEQYF. This sequence joins TRBV15 and TRBJ2-7; TCRdb lists TRBD1, though no DNA is available to test this call. In germline, CDR1 is LNHNV, CDR2 YYDKDF (reference sequence). This CDR3 region has 14 residues.

The rearrangement links TRBV29-1 to TRBJ2-1; TCRdb's assignment of TRBD1 cannot be checked, as there is no DNA. This CDR3 has 13 residues. CDR1 and CDR2 (germline): SQVTM, ANQGSEA. This chain's CDR3 is CSVLGGSYNEQFF.

The CDR3 here is CASSHPGTGYEQYF. This chain uses TRBV28 with TRBJ2-7; lacking DNA, the TRBD2 call made by TCRdb goes unchecked. The CDR3 extends over 14 amino acids. The germline V gene has CDR1 MDHEN and CDR2 SYDVKM.

The V and J genes are TRBV12-3 or TRBV12-4 and TRBJ1-1; TCRdb's D call of TRBD1 is untestable without DNA. There are 16 residues in the CDR3. CDR3 region: CASSFSSGERDTEAFF.

CDR3 protein: CASSLVREPDGPNYGYTF. The gene calls are TRBV7-6 and TRBJ1-2. Per germline, CDR1 SGHVS and CDR2 FNYEAQ. The CDR3 sequence is 18 residues long.

The V call is TRBV29-1, the J call TRBJ1-5. CDR1 SQVTM and CDR2 ANQGSEA come from the germline V gene. The CDR3 length is 13 residues. This CDR3 is CSVEVEYNQPQHF.

This chain joins TRBV4-3 and TRBJ1-5; with no DNA, the TCRdb D assignment of TRBD1 cannot be verified. Germline assignment: CDR1 LGHNA and CDR2 YSLEER. This CDR3 spans 16 amino acids. CDR3 protein: CASSQDRQGSNQPQHF.

The V and J genes are TRBV12-3 or TRBV12-4 and TRBJ2-3; TCRdb lists TRBD1, though no DNA is available to test this call. This CDR3 is 15 amino acids long. This chain's CDR3 is CASSLSGTGSDTQYF.

The chain has TRBV5-4 and TRBJ1-5. The CDR3 consists of 13 residues. The germline CDR1 and CDR2 sequences are SGHNT and YYREEE (reference sequence). CDR3 sequence reads: CASSRTPNQPQHF.

V is TRBV21-1 and J is TRBJ2-6; the TRBD1 assignment by TCRdb is unverifiable without DNA. TRBV21-1 is reported as a pseudogene. The CDR3 spans 20 residues. This CDR3 reads CASSKVRMTGGASGANVLTF.

The chain joins TRBV7-9 to TRBJ2-3. There are 12 residues in the CDR3. Germline loops: CDR1 SEHNR, CDR2 FQNEAQ (reference sequence). Here the CDR3 reads CASSLFTDTQYF.

This chain uses TRBV12-3 or TRBV12-4 with TRBJ1-1; TCRdb lists TRBD1, though no DNA is available to test this call. The CDR3 contains 14 residues. The CDR3 is CASSRDTGNTEAFF.

This chain links TRBV10-3 with TRBJ1-2; TCRdb designates TRBD1, a call that cannot be tested without DNA. The CDR3 sequence is 15 residues long. Germline V gives CDR1 ENHRY, CDR2 SYGVKD. CDR3 region: CAISAQGGINYGYTF.

The chain is built from TRBV7-9 and TRBJ2-3; TCRdb indicates TRBD1, and absent DNA this call remains unverified. Germline lookup yields CDR1 SEHNR and CDR2 FQNEAQ (reference sequence). The CDR3 length is 15 residues. The CDR3 reads CASSWGGGAPDTQYF.

V is TRBV11-3 and J is TRBJ2-1; with no DNA, the TCRdb D assignment of TRBD1 cannot be verified. CDR3 size: 16 residues. CDR1 and CDR2 from the germline V gene are SGHNT and YENEEA. CDR3 loop: CASSLEGQGATNEQFF.

The gene calls are TRBV5-1 and TRBJ2-3; without DNA, the TCRdb call of TRBD1 cannot be checked. This CDR3 is 15 amino acids long. Germline CDR1 reads SGHRS; CDR2 reads YFSETQ. The CDR3 sequence: CASDRDTPPTDTQYF.